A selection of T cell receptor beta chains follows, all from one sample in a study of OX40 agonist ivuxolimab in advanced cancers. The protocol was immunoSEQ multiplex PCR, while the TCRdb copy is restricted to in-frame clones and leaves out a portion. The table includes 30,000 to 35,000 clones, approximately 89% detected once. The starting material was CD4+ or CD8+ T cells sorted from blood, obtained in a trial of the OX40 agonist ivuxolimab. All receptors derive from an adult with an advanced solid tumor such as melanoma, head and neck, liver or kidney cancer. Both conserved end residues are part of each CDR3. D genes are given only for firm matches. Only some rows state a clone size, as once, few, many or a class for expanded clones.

CDR3aa: CASSPPATTGDEQFF
CDR3nt: TGTGCCAGCTCACCCCCGGCTACTACTGGGGATGAGCAGTTCTTC
j_gene: TRBJ2-1
abundance: NA
d_gene: NA
v_gene: TRBV18

CDR3aa: CATSRPRTGDTTNEKLFF
CDR3nt: TGTGCCACCAGCAGACCCCGGACAGGGGACACAACTAATGAAAAACTGTTTTTT
j_gene: TRBJ1-4
abundance: NA
d_gene: TRBD1
v_gene: TRBV15

CDR3aa: CASSQSTGETQETQYF
CDR3nt: TGCGCCAGCAGCCAAAGCACGGGAGAGACCCAAGAGACCCAGTACTTC
j_gene: TRBJ2-5
abundance: once
d_gene: NA
v_gene: TRBV4-1

CDR3aa: CASSKGLATINEQFF
CDR3nt: TGCGCCAGCAGCAAGGGACTAGCGACGATCAATGAGCAGTTCTTC
j_gene: TRBJ2-1
abundance: few
d_gene: TRBD2
v_gene: TRBV5-1

CDR3aa: CASSPDRGRGGYTF
CDR3nt: TGTGCCAGCTCACCAGACAGGGGGCGAGGTGGCTACACCTTC
j_gene: TRBJ1-2
abundance: once
d_gene: TRBD1
v_gene: TRBV18

CDR3aa: CASSINWGGDTEAFF
CDR3nt: TGTGCCAGTAGTATTAATTGGGGGGGGGACACTGAAGCTTTCTTT
j_gene: TRBJ1-1
abundance: NA
d_gene: NA
v_gene: TRBV19

CDR3aa: CASSRIGATNEKLFF
CDR3nt: TGTGCCAGCAGTAGAATAGGAGCAACTAATGAAAAACTGTTTTTT
j_gene: TRBJ1-4
abundance: NA
d_gene: NA
v_gene: TRBV28

CDR3aa: CASSTMGGIIGYTF
CDR3nt: TGTGCCAGCAGCACTATGGGGGGTATTATTGGCTACACCTTC
j_gene: TRBJ1-2
abundance: NA
d_gene: NA
v_gene: TRBV28

CDR3aa: CASSVGPRGYNEQFF
CDR3nt: TGTGCCAGCAGCGTAGGTCCTAGGGGCTACAATGAGCAGTTCTTC
j_gene: TRBJ2-1
abundance: NA
d_gene: NA
v_gene: TRBV9

CDR3aa: CASRNRENTGELFF
CDR3nt: TGTGCCAGCAGGAACAGGGAGAACACCGGGGAGCTGTTTTTT
j_gene: TRBJ2-2
abundance: NA
d_gene: NA
v_gene: TRBV6-1

CDR3aa: CAVTQGAAGNTIYF
CDR3nt: TGTGCCGTGACACAGGGGGCTGCTGGAAACACCATATATTTT
j_gene: TRBJ1-3
abundance: NA
d_gene: TRBD1
v_gene: TRBV19

CDR3aa: CATSRVAAPYEAFF
CDR3nt: TGTGCCACCAGCAGAGTTGCAGCGCCTTATGAAGCTTTCTTT
j_gene: TRBJ1-1
abundance: NA
d_gene: NA
v_gene: TRBV15

CDR3aa: CASSLNGPYEQYF
CDR3nt: TGTGCCAGCAGCTTAAACGGACCTTACGAGCAGTACTTC
j_gene: TRBJ2-7
abundance: once
d_gene: NA
v_gene: TRBV5-5

CDR3aa: CASGALRGAKNIQYF
CDR3nt: TGTGCCAGCGGGGCTTTACGTGGTGCCAAAAACATTCAGTACTTC
j_gene: TRBJ2-4
abundance: few
d_gene: NA
v_gene: TRBV11-2

CDR3aa: CASSGMGSGNQPQHF
CDR3nt: TGTGCCAGCAGCGGCATGGGATCGGGCAATCAGCCCCAGCATTTT
j_gene: TRBJ1-5
abundance: NA
d_gene: NA
v_gene: TRBV2

CDR3aa: CASSPRTGIHEQYF
CDR3nt: TGTGCCAGCTCACCACGGACAGGGATCCACGAGCAGTACTTC
j_gene: TRBJ2-7
abundance: NA
d_gene: TRBD1
v_gene: TRBV18

CDR3aa: CASSDPRNRGFGNTGELFF
CDR3nt: TGTGCCAGCAGTGATCCCCGGAACAGGGGGTTTGGGAACACCGGGGAGCTGTTTTTT
j_gene: TRBJ2-2
abundance: NA
d_gene: TRBD1
v_gene: TRBV6-1

CDR3aa: CASSTRQAGELFF
CDR3nt: TGTGCCAGTAGTACCCGACAGGCCGGGGAGCTGTTTTTT
j_gene: TRBJ2-2
abundance: NA
d_gene: NA
v_gene: TRBV19

CDR3aa: CASSSLGSYEQYF
CDR3nt: TGTGCCAGCAGTTCTCTAGGTTCCTACGAGCAGTACTTC
j_gene: TRBJ2-7
abundance: once
d_gene: NA
v_gene: TRBV6-5

CDR3aa: CASSLGRLAGVGNEQFF
CDR3nt: TGCGCCAGCAGCTTGGGAAGACTAGCGGGAGTGGGCAATGAGCAGTTCTTC
j_gene: TRBJ2-1
abundance: NA
d_gene: TRBD2
v_gene: TRBV5-1

CDR3aa: CASNRGPQGETQYF
CDR3nt: TGCGCTAGTAACCGCGGTCCCCAAGGGGAGACCCAGTACTTC
j_gene: TRBJ2-5
abundance: NA
d_gene: NA
v_gene: TRBV5-1

CDR3aa: CSVSSGSLYEQYF
CDR3nt: TGCAGCGTTTCTAGCGGGAGTCTCTACGAGCAGTACTTC
j_gene: TRBJ2-7
abundance: NA
d_gene: TRBD2
v_gene: TRBV29-1

CDR3aa: CATEDRGGTGELFF
CDR3nt: TGTGCCACTGAAGACAGGGGGGGCACCGGGGAGCTGTTTTTT
j_gene: TRBJ2-2
abundance: NA
d_gene: TRBD1
v_gene: TRBV7-2

CDR3aa: CSVEGPGVQPYEQYF
CDR3nt: TGCAGCGTTGAAGGTCCAGGGGTCCAGCCCTACGAGCAGTACTTC
j_gene: TRBJ2-7
abundance: once
d_gene: NA
v_gene: TRBV29-1

CDR3aa: CASSFEIDTEAFF
CDR3nt: TGTGCCAGCAGTTTCGAAATTGACACTGAAGCTTTCTTT
j_gene: TRBJ1-1
abundance: NA
d_gene: NA
v_gene: TRBV27

CDR3aa: CASSQDPPRGNGYTF
CDR3nt: TGTGCCAGCAGTCAAGACCCTCCCCGAGGAAATGGCTACACCTTC
j_gene: TRBJ1-2
abundance: NA
d_gene: NA
v_gene: TRBV27

CDR3aa: CASSEGRAASTDTQYF
CDR3nt: TGTGCCAGCAGTGAAGGGCGGGCCGCTAGCACAGATACGCAGTATTTT
j_gene: TRBJ2-3
abundance: NA
d_gene: NA
v_gene: TRBV2

CDR3aa: CSQADFSTDTQYF
CDR3nt: TGCAGCCAGGCGGACTTTAGCACAGATACGCAGTATTTT
j_gene: TRBJ2-3
abundance: NA
d_gene: NA
v_gene: TRBV29-1

CDR3aa: CASSEGRAHIQYF
CDR3nt: TGTGCCAGCAGCGAGGGCAGGGCACACATTCAGTACTTC
j_gene: TRBJ2-4
abundance: NA
d_gene: NA
v_gene: TRBV5-4

CDR3aa: CASSPGTQASYEQYF
CDR3nt: TGTGCCAGCAGCCCGGGGACACAGGCCTCCTACGAGCAGTACTTC
j_gene: TRBJ2-7
abundance: NA
d_gene: NA
v_gene: TRBV4-2

CDR3aa: CASSLAAWDGYTF
CDR3nt: TGTGCCAGCAGTTTAGCAGCCTGGGATGGCTACACCTTC
j_gene: TRBJ1-2
abundance: NA
d_gene: NA
v_gene: TRBV27

CDR3aa: CASSQELPGHPQGAEAFF
CDR3nt: TGTGCCAGCAGCCAAGAACTACCGGGACATCCCCAGGGCGCTGAAGCTTTCTTT
j_gene: TRBJ1-1
abundance: NA
d_gene: NA
v_gene: TRBV4-2

CDR3aa: CSVVLGGPSNEKLFF
CDR3nt: TGCAGCGTTGTTTTAGGGGGCCCAAGTAATGAAAAACTGTTTTTT
j_gene: TRBJ1-4
abundance: NA
d_gene: TRBD1
v_gene: TRBV29-1

CDR3aa: CASSIAANTEAFF
CDR3nt: TGTGCCAGTAGTATAGCGGCGAACACTGAAGCTTTCTTT
j_gene: TRBJ1-1
abundance: NA
d_gene: NA
v_gene: TRBV19

CDR3aa: CASSTTPSGDQYF
CDR3nt: TGTGCCAGCTCCACCACACCTAGCGGGGACCAGTACTTC
j_gene: TRBJ2-5
abundance: NA
d_gene: TRBD2
v_gene: TRBV2

CDR3aa: CASSDDRGGEKLFF
CDR3nt: TGCGCCAGCAGCGACGACAGGGGAGGAGAAAAACTGTTTTTT
j_gene: TRBJ1-4
abundance: NA
d_gene: TRBD1
v_gene: TRBV5-1

CDR3aa: CASSQEGLRGTGANVLTF
CDR3nt: TGTGCCAGCAGCCAAGAGGGGTTAAGGGGAACTGGGGCCAACGTCCTGACTTTC
j_gene: TRBJ2-6
abundance: NA
d_gene: NA
v_gene: TRBV4-2